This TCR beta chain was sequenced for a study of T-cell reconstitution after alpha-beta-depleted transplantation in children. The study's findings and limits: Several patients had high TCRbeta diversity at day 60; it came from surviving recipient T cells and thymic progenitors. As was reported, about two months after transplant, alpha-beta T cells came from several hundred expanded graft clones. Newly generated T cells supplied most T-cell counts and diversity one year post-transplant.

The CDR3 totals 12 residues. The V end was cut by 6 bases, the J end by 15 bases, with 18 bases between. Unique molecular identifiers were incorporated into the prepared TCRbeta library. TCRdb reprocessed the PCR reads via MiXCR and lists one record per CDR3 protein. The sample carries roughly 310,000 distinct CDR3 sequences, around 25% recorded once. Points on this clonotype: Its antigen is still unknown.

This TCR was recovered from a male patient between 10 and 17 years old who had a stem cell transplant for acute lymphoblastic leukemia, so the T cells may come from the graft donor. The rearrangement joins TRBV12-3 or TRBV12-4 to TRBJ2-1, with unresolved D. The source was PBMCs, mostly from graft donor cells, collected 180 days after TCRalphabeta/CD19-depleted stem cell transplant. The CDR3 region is CASSSPYKGLFF. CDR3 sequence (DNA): TGTGCCAGCAGCAGTCCGTATAAGGGTTTGTTCTTC.